This TCR beta chain was profiled in a study of shared clonotypes between healthy human individuals. Study-level background: CD8 memory received one plate per donor, CD8 naive two, CD4 memory three and CD4 naive three.

The donor population consisted of healthy HIV-negative adults with no recent acute infections or vaccinations. J was trimmed by 5 bases and V by 3 bases; bases with no gene match: 3. The germline CDR1 and CDR2 sequences are MNHEY and SMNVEV (reference sequence). The CDR3 contains 13 residues. This clone was counted a few times. Its antigen is not identified. Findings and caveats of the study: It was expected that sequencing depth would affect clonotype sharing among donors. The study found lower generation probabilities in non-shared clonotypes than in those shared by all four donors.

This table comes from immunoSEQ multiplex PCR, and its TCRdb copy is limited to in-frame clones, with some not included. The repertoire has some 2,500,000 clones, less than 95% of them found once; the top ten carry approximately 0.4%. This receptor was identified in a man in his late teens or twenties in good health. Some clones in this sample may be carry-over from other donors' samples. The source material was naive CD4+ T cells from PBMCs. The subset: CD45RA+ positively selected. V is TRBV27 and J is TRBJ1-2; 7 bases line up with TRBD1. The CDR3, as DNA: TGTGCCAGCAGTTTGACAGGGCTTTATGGCTACACCTTC. This codes for CASSLTGLYGYTF.